This is a list of T cell receptor beta chains from one sample in a study of shared clonotypes between healthy human individuals. Sequencing was performed with immunoSEQ multiplex PCR; in TCRdb, only in-frame clones are kept and a portion is missing. The sample contains some 2.4 million clones, 93% of which appear only once. Sequences were obtained from naive CD4+ T cells from PBMCs. The receptors were sampled from a young man in good health. Some clones in this sample may be carry-over from other donors' samples. Both conserved end residues are part of each CDR3. Each record gives: CDR3 protein, CDR3 DNA, D gene, V gene, clone size, J gene. The D gene is left open where the match is weak. Only some rows state a clone size, as once, few, many or a class for expanded clones.

CASSPAQVAANTGELFF,TGTGCCAGCTCACCGGCCCAGGTAGCGGCGAACACCGGGGAGCTGTTTTTT,-,TRBV18,-,TRBJ2-2
CASSAPGSYEQYF,TGTGCCAGCAGCGCACCGGGCTCCTACGAGCAGTACTTC,-,TRBV9,-,TRBJ2-7
CASSPGTTDTQYF,TGCGCCAGCAGCCCCGGTACCACAGATACGCAGTATTTT,-,TRBV4-3,-,TRBJ2-3
CASSSRTGELFF,TGTGCCAGTAGTTCCCGCACCGGGGAGCTGTTTTTT,-,TRBV19,-,TRBJ2-2
CASSAGTTNYGYTF,TGTGCCAGCAGCGCCGGGACGACGAACTATGGCTACACCTTC,-,TRBV9,-,TRBJ1-2
CASSPRRLHPSYEQYF,TGTGCCAGCAGCCCTCGCCGACTTCACCCGTCCTACGAGCAGTACTTC,-,TRBV7-8,-,TRBJ2-7
CASARSGINLVTQYF,TGTGCCAGCGCCCGAAGCGGGATCAACCTAGTGACCCAGTACTTC,TRBD2,TRBV25-1,-,TRBJ2-5
CASSGPGRTTYEQYF,TGTGCCAGCAGTGGTCCGGGACGGACGACTTACGAGCAGTACTTC,-,TRBV6-1,-,TRBJ2-7
CASSGPSGRVGNEQFF,TGTGCCAGCAGTGGACCTAGCGGGAGGGTGGGAAATGAGCAGTTCTTC,TRBD2,TRBV2,-,TRBJ2-1
CASSLVPTAYSGNTIYF,TGTGCCAGCAGCTTAGTTCCTACGGCTTACTCTGGAAACACCATATATTTT,-,TRBV7-2,-,TRBJ1-3
CASSDVTGELFF,TGTGCCAGCAGCGACGTCACCGGGGAGCTGTTTTTT,-,TRBV5-4,-,TRBJ2-2
CASSDRWLAGNEQYF,TGTGCCAGCAGTGATCGGTGGCTAGCGGGAAACGAGCAGTACTTC,TRBD2,TRBV2,-,TRBJ2-7
CASSERPLTGTDFDEQFF,TGTGCCAGCAGCGAGAGGCCCCTAACCGGGACAGATTTTGATGAGCAGTTCTTC,TRBD1,TRBV7-9,-,TRBJ2-1
CASRPGTGGADTQYF,TGTGCCAGCAGACCCGGGACAGGGGGCGCAGATACGCAGTATTTT,TRBD1,TRBV6-1,-,TRBJ2-3
CASSLYARADTQYF,TGTGCCAGCAGTTTATACGCCCGAGCAGATACGCAGTATTTT,-,TRBV28,-,TRBJ2-3
CASSGGNYNEQFF,TGTGCCAGCAGTGGGGGGAATTACAATGAGCAGTTCTTC,-,TRBV27,-,TRBJ2-1
CASSQRTSGKETQYF,TGTGCCAGCAGCCAAAGGACTAGCGGGAAAGAGACCCAGTACTTC,TRBD2,TRBV14,-,TRBJ2-5
CASREVQRSETQYF,TGTGCCAGCAGGGAAGTCCAGAGGTCGGAGACCCAGTACTTC,-,TRBV6-1,-,TRBJ2-5
CASSEGGRRDTTGELFF,TGTGCCAGCAGTGAAGGAGGACGGAGGGACACTACCGGGGAGCTGTTTTTT,-,TRBV6-1,-,TRBJ2-2
CASSESPGTGGNQPQHF,TGTGCCAGCAGTGAATCCCCCGGGACAGGGGGGAATCAGCCCCAGCATTTT,TRBD1,TRBV2,-,TRBJ1-5
CASSPQTGAGNTIYF,TGTGCCAGCAGCCCCCAGACAGGGGCTGGAAACACCATATATTTT,TRBD1,TRBV6-5,-,TRBJ1-3
CASGSRERADTQYF,TGTGCCAGCGGCTCGAGGGAACGGGCAGATACGCAGTATTTT,-,TRBV6-6,-,TRBJ2-3
CASSQDITYNSPLHF,TGTGCCAGCAGCCAAGATATCACCTATAATTCACCCCTCCACTTT,-,TRBV7-9,-,TRBJ1-6
CASSPPRESGNTIYF,TGTGCCAGCAGTCCCCCCCGGGAATCTGGAAACACCATATATTTT,-,TRBV28,-,TRBJ1-3
CASSFIPGPTIQYF,TGTGCCAGCAGTTTTATCCCCGGACCGACCATTCAGTACTTC,-,TRBV28,once,TRBJ2-4
CASSDVEAGAKNIQYF,TGTGCCAGCAGCGACGTGGAAGCGGGGGCCAAAAACATTCAGTACTTC,TRBD2,TRBV5-4,-,TRBJ2-4
CASSPPGTGGYNEQFF,TGTGCCAGCAGTCCACCTGGGACAGGGGGCTACAATGAGCAGTTCTTC,TRBD1,TRBV28,-,TRBJ2-1
CASSSRLAGGPGQFF,TGTGCCAGCAGCTCAAGACTAGCGGGAGGGCCAGGGCAGTTCTTC,TRBD2,TRBV11-1,-,TRBJ2-1
CASSPGSAPRHEQFF,TGTGCCAGCAGCCCGGGTTCAGCCCCTAGGCATGAGCAGTTCTTC,-,TRBV11-3,-,TRBJ2-1
CASPSGTDTQYF,TGTGCCAGCCCCTCGGGGACAGATACGCAGTATTTT,-,TRBV28,-,TRBJ2-3
CASSKLRDRGLEQYF,TGTGCCAGCAGCAAATTACGGGACAGGGGGCTCGAGCAGTACTTC,-,TRBV21-1,-,TRBJ2-7
CASSLTSGGVDTQYF,TGTGCCAGCAGTTTAACCAGCGGGGGAGTGGATACGCAGTATTTT,TRBD2,TRBV28,-,TRBJ2-3
CASSFTTYNSPLHF,TGTGCCAGCAGTTTTACAACCTATAATTCACCCCTCCACTTT,-,TRBV6-5,-,TRBJ1-6
CASSLISGRALAYNEQFF,TGTGCCAGCAGCTTAATTAGCGGGAGGGCCCTGGCTTACAATGAGCAGTTCTTC,TRBD2,TRBV11-1,-,TRBJ2-1
CAISYDRGNEQFF,TGTGCCATCAGTTATGACAGGGGCAATGAGCAGTTCTTC,TRBD1,TRBV10-3,-,TRBJ2-1
CASSPPGILSGGTEAFF,TGTGCCAGCAGTCCCCCGGGTATACTTTCCGGGGGCACTGAAGCTTTCTTT,-,TRBV28,-,TRBJ1-1
CASSPPDREHQPQHF,TGTGCCAGCTCACCACCGGACAGGGAACATCAGCCCCAGCATTTT,TRBD1,TRBV18,once,TRBJ1-5
CASLTSVSSTDTQYF,TGTGCCAGCCTCACTAGCGTCTCCTCCACAGATACGCAGTATTTT,TRBD2,TRBV18,-,TRBJ2-3
CASGRGTANSPLHF,TGTGCCAGCGGAAGAGGGACAGCGAATTCACCCCTCCACTTT,TRBD1,TRBV25-1,-,TRBJ1-6
CASSPGGAGAFF,TGTGCCAGCAGCCCTGGGGGGGCGGGAGCTTTCTTT,-,TRBV7-8,-,TRBJ1-1
CASSVGIRYALNEQFF,TGTGCCAGCAGCGTAGGTATCCGCTATGCCTTGAATGAGCAGTTCTTC,-,TRBV9,once,TRBJ2-1
CASSLWAGTGDTEQFF,TGTGCCAGCAGTTTATGGGCCGGGACAGGGGATACTGAGCAGTTCTTC,TRBD1,TRBV28,-,TRBJ2-1
CASSPDSPVNNSPLHF,TGTGCCAGCTCACCAGACAGTCCCGTTAATAATTCACCCCTCCACTTT,-,TRBV18,-,TRBJ1-6
CASRTGTGGREQYF,TGTGCCAGCAGGACCGGGACAGGGGGTAGAGAGCAGTACTTC,TRBD1,TRBV6-1,-,TRBJ2-7
CASSVASTGGPYEQYF,TGTGCCAGCAGCGTAGCTTCGACGGGAGGGCCCTACGAGCAGTACTTC,TRBD2,TRBV9,-,TRBJ2-7
CASRDRALWDTQYF,TGTGCCAGCAGGGACAGGGCACTTTGGGATACGCAGTATTTT,TRBD1,TRBV28,-,TRBJ2-3
CASSESLDTQYF,TGTGCCAGCAGTGAATCGTTAGATACGCAGTATTTT,-,TRBV25-1,-,TRBJ2-3
CASSIPRQGEDYGYTF,TGTGCCAGTAGTATCCCTAGACAGGGGGAAGACTATGGCTACACCTTC,TRBD1,TRBV19,-,TRBJ1-2
CASSSPSPGYEQYF,TGTGCCAGCAGTTCTCCCAGTCCCGGCTACGAGCAGTACTTC,-,TRBV28,-,TRBJ2-7
CAWRLAGGPRQFF,TGTGCCTGGAGGCTAGCGGGAGGGCCCAGGCAGTTCTTC,TRBD2,TRBV30,-,TRBJ2-1
CASSTGLDTGELFF,TGTGCCAGCAGCACGGGACTCGACACCGGGGAGCTGTTTTTT,-,TRBV5-4,-,TRBJ2-2
CASSRGKTYNEQFF,TGTGCCAGCAGCCGCGGGAAAACCTACAATGAGCAGTTCTTC,-,TRBV5-6,-,TRBJ2-1
CASSLKSGNTGELFF,TGTGCCAGCAGCTTAAAATCGGGGAACACCGGGGAGCTGTTTTTT,-,TRBV7-9,-,TRBJ2-2
CASSFGRSNEKLFF,TGTGCCAGCAGTTTTGGACGGAGTAATGAAAAACTGTTTTTT,-,TRBV27,-,TRBJ1-4
CASSQGGLAGAAGELFF,TGTGCCAGCAGCCAAGGGGGATTAGCGGGAGCGGCCGGGGAGCTGTTTTTT,TRBD2,TRBV4-2,-,TRBJ2-2
CASLRQIQETQYF,TGTGCCAGCCTCCGACAGATCCAAGAGACCCAGTACTTC,-,TRBV6-1,-,TRBJ2-5